The entry that follows covers one T cell receptor (beta chain) sequence. Amplified TCR beta CDR3 regions came from RNA transcripts. The HTBI primer set drove a first-round RT-PCR of the TCR CDR3. TCRdb called the multiplex PCR reads again in MiXCR, with one record for every CDR3 protein. Of about 400,000 distinct CDR3 sequences listed, under 15% are singletons. This CDR3 contains 16 residues. Germline V lookup: CDR1 LGHDT, CDR2 YNNKEL (reference sequence). With 3 bases removed from V and 4 bases from J, the gap between germline ends came to 17 bases. This sample stems from a study of T cells in Graves' hyperthyroidism and ophthalmopathy. Overall study: Peripheral blood was drawn at first diagnosis, prior to all treatment.

The sample comprised blood. The clonotype comes from a woman aged 25 to 39 with Graves' hyperthyroidism. The chain has TRBV3-1 and TRBJ2-3; a weak D match, TRBD2 (7 bases). The DNA for the CDR3 is TGTGCCAGCAGCCATCGAGGGGGAGGGGGTGCAGATACGCAGTATTTT. This sequence encodes CASSHRGGGGADTQYF.